Listed below are T cell receptor beta chains from one sample, sequenced in a study of vaccination and CD4 T cells after COVID-19. Their cognate antigens are unknown. TCRdb recomputed calls from the PCR reads with MiXCR, one row per CDR3 protein. The table lists more than 10,000 distinct CDR3 sequences, less than 75% of them singletons. Sequences were obtained from CD4+ T cells from blood, cultured in vitro. These TCRs come from a human donor who had recovered from COVID-19. Both conserved end residues are part of each CDR3. Each record gives: clone size, V gene, D gene, J gene, CDR3 DNA, CDR3 protein. D genes are given only for firm matches. The size field is filled for only some rows; it gives once, few, many or a size class.

abundance: .; v_gene: TRBV11-3; d_gene: .; j_gene: TRBJ1-1; CDR3nt: TGTGCCAGCAGCTTCGGTATAGATGTGAACACTGAAGCTTTCTTT; CDR3aa: CASSFGIDVNTEAFF
abundance: .; v_gene: TRBV11-2; d_gene: .; j_gene: TRBJ2-7; CDR3nt: TGTGCCAGCAGCTTAATGGAACAGGGAGCCTACGAGCAGTACTTC; CDR3aa: CASSLMEQGAYEQYF
abundance: few; v_gene: TRBV20-1; d_gene: TRBD2; j_gene: TRBJ2-1; CDR3nt: TGCAGTGCTAGAGATCCGGGGCGGATAGCGGGGTCCTACAATGAGCAGTTCTTC; CDR3aa: CSARDPGRIAGSYNEQFF
abundance: few; v_gene: TRBV11-3; d_gene: .; j_gene: TRBJ1-1; CDR3nt: TGTGCCAGCAGCTTGGGGGGGAAGACTGAAGCTTTCTTT; CDR3aa: CASSLGGKTEAFF
abundance: .; v_gene: TRBV6-5; d_gene: .; j_gene: TRBJ1-5; CDR3nt: TGTGCCAGCAGTTACTTGGGGGGCGGCGAGGAGCCCCAGCATTTT; CDR3aa: CASSYLGGGEEPQHF
abundance: .; v_gene: TRBV27; d_gene: TRBD1; j_gene: TRBJ1-1; CDR3nt: TGTGCCAGCAGCCGGACAGGGTCGGTCAGACTCGACTCAACTTTCTTT; CDR3aa: CASSRTGSVRLDSTFF
abundance: few; v_gene: TRBV7-9; d_gene: .; j_gene: TRBJ1-3; CDR3nt: TGTGCCAGCAGCCTCCAGGGCCCCTCTGGAAACACCATATATTTT; CDR3aa: CASSLQGPSGNTIYF
abundance: .; v_gene: TRBV20-1; d_gene: TRBD2; j_gene: TRBJ2-5; CDR3nt: TGCAGTGCGCCGCCTAGCGGGGGGGCCTGGGAGACCCAGTACTTC; CDR3aa: CSAPPSGGAWETQYF
abundance: .; v_gene: TRBV11-3; d_gene: .; j_gene: TRBJ1-1; CDR3nt: TGTGCCAGCAGCTTACGTCCCCCAGGCCGCGCTCGGACTGAAGCTTTCTTT; CDR3aa: CASSLRPPGRARTEAFF
abundance: .; v_gene: TRBV20-1; d_gene: .; j_gene: TRBJ1-5; CDR3nt: TGCAGTGCTTCCCCGTCTGGGCTGGTAGGGCCCCAGCATTTT; CDR3aa: CSASPSGLVGPQHF
abundance: .; v_gene: TRBV20-1; d_gene: .; j_gene: TRBJ1-1; CDR3nt: TGCAGTGCCGGACCAGGAAAGAAGGCTGAAGCTTTCTTT; CDR3aa: CSAGPGKKAEAFF
abundance: .; v_gene: TRBV19; d_gene: TRBD2; j_gene: TRBJ2-1; CDR3nt: TGTGCCAGTAGCATCCCTAGCGGGAGCTACAATGAGCAGTTCTTC; CDR3aa: CASSIPSGSYNEQFF
abundance: few; v_gene: TRBV7-8; d_gene: .; j_gene: TRBJ1-2; CDR3nt: TGTGCCAGCAGTCAAGACAGCAACTATGGCTACACCTTC; CDR3aa: CASSQDSNYGYTF
abundance: .; v_gene: TRBV6-2/TRBV6-3; d_gene: .; j_gene: TRBJ2-5; CDR3nt: TGTGCCAGCTCACCGGGACCCCCGGCGGGGACCCAGTACTTC; CDR3aa: CASSPGPPAGTQYF
abundance: few; v_gene: TRBV20-1; d_gene: .; j_gene: TRBJ2-1; CDR3nt: TGCAGTGCTACGTTAGAATCCCCCTACAATGAGCAGTTCTTC; CDR3aa: CSATLESPYNEQFF
abundance: .; v_gene: TRBV19; d_gene: TRBD2; j_gene: TRBJ2-2; CDR3nt: TGTGCCAGTAGTATTCACCAGGGGATCGAGACTAGCGGGGGGTCCTACACCGGGGAGCTGTTTTTT; CDR3aa: CASSIHQGIETSGGSYTGELFF
abundance: .; v_gene: TRBV6-1; d_gene: .; j_gene: TRBJ1-3; CDR3nt: TGTGCCAGCAGTGAAGGGATATCCTCTGGAAACACCATATATTTT; CDR3aa: CASSEGISSGNTIYF